The text below deals with one T cell receptor (beta chain). What it binds is not known. Germline V gives CDR1 SGHRS, CDR2 YFSETQ. J lost 2 bases, V lost 0 bases, and 4 bases had no gene match. This CDR3 has 17 amino acids. The entry originates in a study of T cell responses to AZD1222 COVID-19 vaccine. Overall study results and limits: The study found Spike-specific TCR breadth and depth rose after two AZD1222 doses. No day 14 peak samples; only post-peak repertoires were characterized. Recipients of AZD1222 seropositive at baseline numbered only five or six.

Sequenced by immunoSEQ multiplex PCR; TCRdb stores in-frame clones only, minus some. This sample carries around 170,000 clones, approximately 90% of them seen once, and the ten largest clones take approximately 4.8%. The TCR originated in an adult in good health. The chain is built from TRBV5-1 and TRBJ2-7, with 14 bases identical to TRBD2. The source material was peripheral blood, sampled on day 0 of AZD1222 vaccination. The CDR3: CASSLEPGLAGAYEQYF. For the CDR3, the DNA is TGCGCCAGCAGCTTGGAACCGGGACTAGCGGGAGCCTACGAGCAGTACTTC.